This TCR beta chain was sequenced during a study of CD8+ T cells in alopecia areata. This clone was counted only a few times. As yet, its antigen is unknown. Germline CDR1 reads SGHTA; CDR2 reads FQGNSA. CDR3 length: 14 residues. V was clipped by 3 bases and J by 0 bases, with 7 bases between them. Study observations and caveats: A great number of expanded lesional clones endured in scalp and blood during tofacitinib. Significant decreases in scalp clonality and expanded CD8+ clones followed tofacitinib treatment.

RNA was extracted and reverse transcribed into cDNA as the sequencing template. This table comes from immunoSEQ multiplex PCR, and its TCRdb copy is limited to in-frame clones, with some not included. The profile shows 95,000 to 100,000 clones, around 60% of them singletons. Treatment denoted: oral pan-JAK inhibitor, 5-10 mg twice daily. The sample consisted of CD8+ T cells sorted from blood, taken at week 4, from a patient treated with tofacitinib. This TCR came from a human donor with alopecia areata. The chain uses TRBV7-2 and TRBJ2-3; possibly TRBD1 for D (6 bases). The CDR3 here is CASSLGHSTDTQYF. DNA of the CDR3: TGTGCCAGCAGCTTGGGACATAGCACAGATACGCAGTATTTT.